The 29 T cell receptor beta chains given below trace back to one sample, sequenced in a study of T cell responses to AZD1222 COVID-19 vaccine. TCRdb's table, derived via immunoSEQ multiplex PCR, lists solely in-frame clones and lacks some. The sample lists about 82,000 clones, roughly 90% occurring once. The sample consisted of peripheral blood, taken 28 days after the second AZD1222 dose. The receptors were gathered from an adult who received the AZD1222 COVID-19 vaccine.

The chain couples TRBV5-1 to TRBJ1-2; TRBD1 matches 9 bases. The CDR3 has 18 residues. The V segment lost 0 bases and the J segment 8 bases; nucleotides outside the gene matches: 17. Germline CDR1 SGHRS, CDR2 YFSETQ. The CDR3 sequence: CASSLGQTGTGPPWGYTF. CDR3 DNA: TGCGCCAGCAGCTTGGGACAGACAGGGACAGGGCCCCCATGGGGCTACACCTTC.

The rearrangement uses TRBV7-3 and TRBJ2-6, with 7 bases matching TRBD2. CDR1 is SGHTA, CDR2 FQGTGA, per germline. The CDR3 covers 16 residues. Trimming removed 5 bases from V and 4 bases from J; junction bases left unmatched: 8. CDR3 DNA sequence: TGTGCCAGCAGCCTACTCGGGAGGCTGGGGGCCAACGTCCTGACTTTC. Its translation is CASSLLGRLGANVLTF.

V is TRBV3-1 (or the pseudogene TRBV3-2) and J is TRBJ2-2, with 12 bases that match TRBD2. CDR1 is LGHDT and CDR2 is YNNKEL in the germline V gene (reference sequence). The CDR3 sequence is 15 residues long. Trimming took 6 bases from V and 5 from J; bases not matched to a gene: 4. The DNA of the CDR3 is TGTGCCAGCAGGCTAGCGGGGGGGCCGACCGGGGAGCTGTTTTTT. It yields the protein CASRLAGGPTGELFF.

This chain joins TRBV18 and TRBJ2-7, with D unresolved. The germline V gene encodes CDR1 KGHSH and CDR2 LQKENI. The V end lost 1 base, the J end lost 1 base, and 2 bases lay between the germline ends. This CDR3 region has 12 residues. CDR3 sequence (DNA): TGTGCCAGCTCACCACGTTCCTACGAGCAGTACTTC. Translating it yields CASSPRSYEQYF.

The chain has TRBV28 and TRBJ1-4; D perhaps matches TRBD1 (5 bases). V gave up 3 bases and J gave up 9 bases, with 17 bases separating them. Per the germline V gene, CDR1 is MDHEN and CDR2 is SYDVKM. CDR3 length: 15 amino acids. The CDR3 protein is CASSFGGVWVKKLFF. The CDR3 nucleotides are TGTGCCAGCAGTTTTGGGGGGGTCTGGGTAAAAAAACTGTTTTTT.

The J gene is TRBJ1-6, the V gene TRBV6-5; D ambiguous. The CDR3 runs to 12 residues. Germline CDR1 and CDR2: MNHEY and SVGAGI. Trimming stripped 6 bases from V and 8 bases from J, with 8 bases between. In DNA form, the CDR3 reads TGTGCCAGCAGCAGACCCTATTCACCCCTCCACTTT. It specifies CASSRPYSPLHF.

V gene TRBV6-5 combines with J gene TRBJ1-5, with D unresolved. V was pared by 6 bases and J by 7 bases, with 13 bases between. Germline CDR1 is MNHEY and CDR2 is SVGAGI. CDR3 size: 13 residues. CDR3 in amino acids: CASSAIRAQPQHF. The CDR3 nucleotides read TGTGCCAGCAGCGCAATCCGGGCCCAGCCCCAGCATTTT.

The chain uses TRBV27 and TRBJ1-3; D remains unclear. Germline CDR1 and CDR2: MNHEY and SMNVEV (reference sequence). V was pared by 9 bases and J by 1 base, with 13 bases between. This CDR3 spans 14 amino acids. CDR3 DNA sequence: TGTGCCAGTCCCCCCTACACGTCTGGAAACACCATATATTTT. It encodes CASPPYTSGNTIYF.

This rearrangement joins TRBV11-2 to TRBJ1-2; the match to TRBD1 covers 10 bases. V gave up 4 bases and J gave up 4 bases; unmatched junction bases: 3. Germline lookup yields CDR1 SGHAT and CDR2 FQNNGV. The CDR3 is 14 residues long. CDR3 sequence (DNA): TGTGCCAGCAGCTCGACAGGGGGCGGCTATGGCTACACCTTC. Amino acids: CASSSTGGGYGYTF.

The chain employs TRBV2 and TRBJ2-7; the D gene is possibly TRBD1 (5 bases). V lost 2 bases to trimming and J lost 2 bases, with 16 bases between them. The germline CDR1 and CDR2 sequences are SNHLY and FYNNEI. This CDR3 has 16 residues. Here the CDR3 reads CASSEQLREFTYEQYF. The DNA for the CDR3 is TGTGCCAGCAGTGAACAGCTCAGGGAATTCACCTACGAGCAGTACTTC.

V and J are TRBV2 and TRBJ1-6, with D unclear. Germline CDR1 is SNHLY and CDR2 is FYNNEI. CDR3 length: 15 amino acids. The V end lost 5 bases, the J end lost 7 bases, and 15 bases lay between the germline ends. The CDR3 is CASSPLMAPNSPLHF. The DNA of the CDR3 is TGTGCCAGCAGTCCCTTGATGGCCCCCAATTCACCCCTCCACTTT.

The chain recombines TRBV28 with TRBJ1-1; 8 bases match TRBD1. The CDR3 has 17 residues. After removal of 4 bases from V and 4 bases from J, the junction contained 14 bases not matched to a gene. CDR1 and CDR2 (germline): MDHEN, SYDVKM. Written as DNA, the CDR3 is TGTGCCAGCAGTTCCCACTCCGCCGGACAGGGAGGCACTGAAGCTTTCTTT. The encoded protein is CASSSHSAGQGGTEAFF.

The chain recombines TRBV12-3 or TRBV12-4 with TRBJ2-3; D gene uncertain. V was cut by 6 bases and J by 3 bases, with 4 bases left in between. The CDR3 runs 11 residues. CDR3 DNA: TGTGCCAGCAGGGTTACAGATACGCAGTATTTT. Translated, it gives CASRVTDTQYF.

The count of this clone is one. The chain joins TRBV15 to TRBJ1-4; D is possibly TRBD1 (6 bases). This CDR3 contains 15 residues. V dropped 0 bases and J dropped 6 bases, with 11 bases sitting between them. CDR1 is LNHNV, CDR2 YYDKDF, per germline (reference sequence). The CDR3 coding sequence is TGTGCCACCAGCAGAGATACAGGGTGGTATGAAAAACTGTTTTTT. This gives the protein CATSRDTGWYEKLFF.

The chain has TRBV12-3 or TRBV12-4 and TRBJ2-1; the D gene is possibly TRBD1 (6 bases). The CDR3 extends over 13 amino acids. Trimming took 9 bases from V and 4 from J, leaving 13 bases between them. The DNA of the CDR3 is TGTGCCAGTAGGCAGGGGCCATACAATGAGCAGTTCTTC. Translated, it gives CASRQGPYNEQFF.

V is TRBV19 and J is TRBJ2-7; 7 bases agree with TRBD1. Germline assignment: CDR1 LNHDA and CDR2 SQIVND (reference sequence). With 5 bases clipped from V and 2 bases from J, the junction kept 6 bases outside the gene matches. The CDR3 has 14 residues. The chain's CDR3 is CASSVGQTTYEQYF. CDR3 DNA sequence: TGTGCCAGTAGTGTGGGACAGACAACCTACGAGCAGTACTTC.

This chain links TRBV6-5 with TRBJ2-7, with TRBD1 matching over 7 bases. CDR1 is MNHEY, CDR2 SVGAGI, per germline. V dropped 7 bases and J dropped 1; count of bases not matched to a gene: 7. The CDR3 is 14 residues long. CDR3 in DNA: TGTGCCAGCAAGACAGGGAGAAGTTCCTACGAGCAGTACTTC. This codes for CASKTGRSSYEQYF.

This clone was seen a single time. The chain employs TRBV14 and TRBJ2-3, with D possibly matching TRBD2 (6 bases). V gave up 3 bases and J gave up 6 bases, with 13 bases separating them. There are 14 residues in the CDR3. In germline, CDR1 is SGHDN, CDR2 FVKESK. The CDR3: CASSQPGTLDTQYF. The CDR3 bases are TGTGCCAGCAGCCAGCCGGGGACTCTGGATACGCAGTATTTT. The entire variable domain, with the rest obtained from reference TRBV14 and TRBJ2-3, is as follows: EAGVTQFPSHSVIEKGQTVTLRCDPISGHDNLYWYRRVMGKEIKFLLHFVKESKQDESGMPNNRFLAERTGGTYSTLKVQPAELEDSGVYFCASSQPGTLDTQYFGPGTRLTVL.

The rearrangement links TRBV6-5 to TRBJ1-1; D gene unclear. V shed 6 bases and J shed 6 bases, with 11 bases lying between them. Germline assignment: CDR1 MNHEY and CDR2 SVGAGI. CDR3 length: 12 amino acids. The CDR3 DNA reads as TGTGCCAGCAGAACGGGGTATTCTGAAGCTTTCTTT. Translating gives CASRTGYSEAFF.

This chain links TRBV11-2 with TRBJ1-1; the D gene is possibly TRBD1 (5 bases). Deletions cut 5 bases from V and 0 bases from J, with 16 bases between. The CDR3 totals 16 residues. Germline lookup yields CDR1 SGHAT and CDR2 FQNNGV. CDR3 bases: TGTGCCAGCAGCCCTCGACAGCCAAACCTGAACACTGAAGCTTTCTTT. Amino acids: CASSPRQPNLNTEAFF.

The chain has TRBV19 and TRBJ1-2; 8 bases line up with TRBD1. The CDR3 is 15 amino acids. V shed 4 bases and J 3 bases; nucleotides not matched to a gene: 7. CDR1 and CDR2 from the germline V gene are LNHDA and SQIVND (reference sequence). CDR3 region: CASSTWDRMYYGYTF. The CDR3 DNA reads TGTGCCAGTAGTACCTGGGACAGGATGTACTATGGCTACACCTTC.

In this sample, this clone turned up once. The chain combines TRBV6-2 or TRBV6-3 with TRBJ2-5, with TRBD1 matching over 10 bases. CDR1 MNHEY and CDR2 SVGEGT come from the germline V gene. The CDR3 is made up of 13 amino acids. The trim removed 2 bases at V and 11 bases at J, leaving 5 bases unmatched. The CDR3 reads CASSYRGQGNQYF. Here the CDR3 DNA reads TGTGCCAGCAGTTACAGGGGACAGGGGAATCAGTACTTC.

The chain employs TRBV2 and TRBJ2-2; 12 nucleotides line up with TRBD1. The CDR3 is made up of 15 amino acids. Germline CDR1 is SNHLY and CDR2 is FYNNEI. V shed 4 bases and J 7 bases; nucleotides not matched to a gene: 4. The CDR3 DNA is TGTGCCAGCAGTGGGGACAGGGGGCCGGGCGGGGAGCTGTTTTTT. Protein: CASSGDRGPGGELFF.

CDR3 protein: CASSLAAVVTEAFF. In DNA form, the CDR3 reads TGTGCCAGCAGCTTAGCGGCGGTAGTGACTGAAGCTTTCTTT. The chain combines TRBV7-9 with TRBJ1-1; D unclear. Germline V gene lookup returns CDR1 SEHNR and CDR2 FQNEAQ (reference sequence). The CDR3 has 14 amino acids. The V gene lost 0 bases and the J gene lost 5 bases, with 10 bases spanning the gap. Drawing the rest from reference TRBV7-9 and TRBJ1-1, the complete variable domain is DTGVSQNPRHKITKRGQNVTFRCDPISEHNRLYWYRQTLGQGPEFLTYFQNEAQLEKSRLLSDRFSAERPKGSFSTLEIQRTEQGDSAMYLCASSLAAVVTEAFFGQGTRLTVV.

The chain couples TRBV20-1 to TRBJ1-1; tentative D call: TRBD1 (5 bases). CDR3 length: 13 residues. Trimming pared 3 bases from V and 7 bases from J, leaving 15 bases between. The germline V gene encodes CDR1 DFQATT and CDR2 SNEGSKA (reference sequence). The chain's CDR3 is CSASKGNGNEAFF. Here the CDR3 DNA reads TGCAGTGCTAGTAAGGGGAACGGGAATGAAGCTTTCTTT.

CDR3 residues: CASSLSQSYNEQFF. The CDR3 DNA follows: TGTGCCAGCAGCCTCTCCCAGAGTTACAATGAGCAGTTCTTC. The gene calls are TRBV7-9 and TRBJ2-1; no reliable D call. CDR1 and CDR2 from the germline V gene are SEHNR and FQNEAQ (reference sequence). This CDR3 is built from 14 residues. V shed 5 bases and J shed 4 bases, with 12 bases lying between them.

The rearrangement uses TRBV7-2 and TRBJ1-5, with D possibly matching TRBD1 (6 bases). The CDR3 has 18 residues. Germline V gives CDR1 SGHTA, CDR2 FQGNSA. V was clipped by 0 bases and J by 9 bases, with 24 bases between them. The CDR3 spells CASSLAVRGAGREGPQHF. The CDR3, as DNA: TGTGCCAGCAGCTTAGCCGTCAGGGGCGCCGGACGGGAGGGGCCCCAGCATTTT.

The chain couples TRBV6-5 to TRBJ1-2; D might be TRBD1 (6 bases). Trimming took off 5 bases at V and 6 bases at J, with 13 bases between the two ends. The CDR3 spans 13 residues. From germline, CDR1 is MNHEY and CDR2 SVGAGI. The CDR3 here is CASSPQGYDGYTF. The CDR3 coding sequence is TGTGCCAGCAGTCCGCAGGGGTACGATGGCTACACCTTC.

The rearrangement joins TRBV6-6 to TRBJ2-7; 8 bases match TRBD1. The CDR3 sequence is 14 residues long. V lost 6 bases and J lost 3; bases outside the gene matches: 7. Germline V gene sequence: CDR1 MNHNY, CDR2 SVGAGI (reference sequence). The CDR3 DNA reads as TGTGCCAGCAGCGCCGGGACAGGATACTACGAGCAGTACTTC. Protein sequence: CASSAGTGYYEQYF.